The following is a T cell receptor (beta chain) sequence with its context. The record originates from a study of blood T cell repertoires in COVID-19. In the study overall: The origin of the acute and convalescent COVID-19 samples was the United States, Italy and Spain. The analysed material was cDNA or gDNA that came from T cells, B-cell-depleted T cells, or PBMCs.

The CDR3 has 14 amino acids. V shed 3 bases and J shed 12 bases, with 19 bases lying between them. Germline V CDR1 and CDR2: SGDLS, YYNGEE. Methods used by the authors: By means of reference gene primer amplification, nucleated cell counts were estimated. Measured with immunoSEQ multiplex PCR; TCRdb has only the in-frame clones, and not every one. D and trimming were read from the DNA, whereas the V and J calls and clone size are those reported in that table. The sample consists of 210,000 or so clones, about 90% of them appearing once. The clonotype comes from a woman in her forties or fifties with acute or convalescent COVID-19. V usage is TRBV9 and J usage is TRBJ2-1, with D perhaps matching TRBD1 (6 bases). The sequenced material came from peripheral blood. CDR3 nucleotides: TGTGCCAGCAGCGCTTCGACAGGTGAAAGGGGGCAGTTCTTC. Amino acid sequence: CASSASTGERGQFF.